The 17 T cell receptor beta chains presented below share a single source sample, sequenced in a study of CD8+ T cells in alopecia areata. RNA, once extracted, was reverse transcribed into cDNA for use as the sequencing template. Profiled with immunoSEQ multiplex PCR; TCRdb holds only in-frame clones, not every one. Counted here are about 210,000 clones, 40% to 55% occurring once; the ten biggest clones make up about 2.4%. The treatment was: oral pan-JAK inhibitor, 5-10 mg twice daily. The sequencing used CD4+ T cells sorted from blood, collected at approximately week 36, from a patient treated with tofacitinib. Receptors were obtained from a human donor with alopecia areata.

This clone was observed a few times. The chain carries TRBV30 and TRBJ1-4; TRBD1 aligns across 8 bases. CDR3 size: 12 residues. Germline-derived CDR1 and CDR2 are GTSNPN and SVGIG (reference sequence). Losses at the gene ends were 3 bases for V and 7 bases for J; bases not matched to a gene: 1. The CDR3 loop is CAWRQGGEKLFF. In nucleotides, the CDR3 is TGTGCCTGGAGACAGGGGGGTGAAAAACTGTTTTTT.

The V call is TRBV29-1, the J call TRBJ2-5; 14 nucleotides line up with TRBD2. The CDR3 extends over 15 amino acids. The junction had 2 bases not matched to a gene; V was cut back by 1 base and J by 4 bases. The germline V gene has CDR1 SQVTM and CDR2 ANQGSEA. The chain's CDR3 is CSVEGGLAGGETQYF. The CDR3 bases are TGCAGCGTTGAAGGCGGACTAGCGGGGGGAGAGACCCAGTACTTC.

The chain links TRBV30 to TRBJ1-3, with D possibly matching TRBD1 (5 bases). The CDR3 spans 14 residues. The V and J ends lost 5 bases and 2 bases respectively, with 13 bases between them. CDR1 GTSNPN and CDR2 SVGIG come from the germline V gene (reference sequence). DNA for the CDR3: TGTGCCTGGTCCCCGGGGGGGGCTGGAAACACCATATATTTT. Translating gives CAWSPGGAGNTIYF.

The chain employs TRBV29-1 and TRBJ2-7; D might be TRBD2 (5 bases). Germline assignment: CDR1 SQVTM and CDR2 ANQGSEA. This CDR3 comprises 10 residues. Between the trimmed V and J ends, which lost 5 bases and 6 bases, there was a span of 8 bases. CDR3 bases: TGCAGCGTTCACCGGGGCGAGCAGTACTTC. Its translation is CSVHRGEQYF.

This chain links TRBV27 with TRBJ2-7; D possibly matches TRBD1 or TRBD2 (6 bases each). V was pared by 7 bases and J by 1 base, with 17 bases between. Germline V gene sequence: CDR1 MNHEY, CDR2 SMNVEV (reference sequence). This CDR3 region has 15 residues. The chain's CDR3 is CASIRLDSGSYEQYF. The CDR3 nucleotides are TGTGCCAGCATCCGACTGGACAGCGGGTCCTACGAGCAGTACTTC.

The chain is built from TRBV30 and TRBJ2-7; TRBD1 is a possible D gene (5 bases). The CDR3 contains 15 residues. With 0 bases removed from V and 2 bases from J, the gap between germline ends came to 14 bases. Germline CDR1 GTSNPN, CDR2 SVGIG (reference sequence). In nucleotides, the CDR3 is TGTGCCTGGAGTGTTTTCGAGGACACCGCCTACGAGCAGTACTTC. Translated, it gives CAWSVFEDTAYEQYF.

There are a few counts of this clone. The V and J genes are TRBV27 and TRBJ2-7; a weak D match, TRBD2 (7 bases). The CDR3 has 15 amino acids. Germline lookup yields CDR1 MNHEY and CDR2 SMNVEV (reference sequence). V was cut by 5 bases and J by 9 bases, with 23 bases left in between. The CDR3: CASSPLGGDLRRQYF. The CDR3 DNA sequence: TGTGCCAGCAGTCCCCTAGGGGGGGACCTACGAAGGCAGTACTTC.

V usage is TRBV7-9 and J usage is TRBJ2-6; D possibly corresponds to TRBD2 (6 bases). This CDR3 is 14 amino acids long. CDR1 SEHNR and CDR2 FQNEAQ come from the germline V gene (reference sequence). V gave up 7 bases and J gave up 4 bases, with 11 bases separating them. The CDR3 is CASTKGRGANVLTF. CDR3 in DNA: TGTGCCAGCACCAAGGGGAGGGGGGCCAACGTCCTGACTTTC.

The chain has TRBV19 and TRBJ2-1; 11 bases map to TRBD2. The CDR3 covers 20 residues. Losses at the gene ends were 5 bases for V and 0 bases for J; bases not matched to a gene: 15. Germline V gives CDR1 LNHDA, CDR2 SQIVND (reference sequence). CDR3 protein: CASSLGLAGLSPSSYNEQFF. The CDR3 nucleotides read TGTGCCAGTAGTCTCGGACTAGCGGGTTTATCCCCCAGCTCCTACAATGAGCAGTTCTTC.

This clone showed up just a few times. The V gene is TRBV2, the J gene TRBJ2-5; 8 nucleotides line up with TRBD2. This CDR3 has 17 residues. The germline gives CDR1 SNHLY, CDR2 FYNNEI. Trimming cost V 3 bases and J 4 bases; bases outside gene matches: 13. The CDR3 reads CASSDKGLAGGGETQYF. The CDR3 DNA reads as TGTGCCAGCAGTGATAAAGGATTGGCGGGGGGCGGAGAGACCCAGTACTTC.

The chain combines TRBV7-9 with TRBJ1-1, with D unclear. Germline CDR1 and CDR2: SEHNR and FQNEAQ (reference sequence). The V and J ends lost 0 bases and 5 bases respectively, with 13 bases between them. The CDR3 runs to 15 residues. In DNA form, the CDR3 reads TGTGCCAGCAGCTTAGCACAGCCGGCGCCAACTGAAGCTTTCTTT. This encodes CASSLAQPAPTEAFF.

This clone was counted a few times. The chain links TRBV7-2 to TRBJ2-2, with 8 bases fitting TRBD1. CDR3 size: 15 residues. Losses at the gene ends were 5 bases for V and 4 bases for J; bases not matched to a gene: 6. Germline CDR1 SGHTA, CDR2 FQGNSA. Here the CDR3 reads CASSPRTGPTGELFF. CDR3 bases: TGTGCCAGCAGCCCCCGGACAGGGCCCACCGGGGAGCTGTTTTTT.

The CDR3 DNA reads TGTGCCAGCAGCGTCGACAGGGTAGGCCAATTAAGTGCAGATACGCAGTATTTT. It yields the protein CASSVDRVGQLSADTQYF. This sequence joins TRBV2 and TRBJ2-3; 7 bases fit TRBD1. Germline CDR1 is SNHLY and CDR2 is FYNNEI. With 6 bases clipped from V and 4 bases from J, the junction kept 19 bases outside the gene matches. The CDR3 consists of 18 residues.

This clone was seen just once. The V gene is TRBV9, the J gene TRBJ2-5; tentatively, D is TRBD2 (5 bases). Germline values: CDR1 SGDLS, CDR2 YYNGEE. The germline V and J ends were trimmed by 0 bases and 5 bases, with 11 bases remaining between them. This CDR3 has 14 amino acids. CDR3 loop: CASSVDDYLETQYF. CDR3 sequence (DNA): TGTGCCAGCAGCGTAGATGACTACCTGGAGACCCAGTACTTC.

This rearrangement joins TRBV30 to TRBJ1-5, with 10 nucleotides matching TRBD1. Germline loops: CDR1 GTSNPN, CDR2 SVGIG (reference sequence). Trimming cost V 0 bases and J 6 bases; bases outside gene matches: 5. The CDR3 runs to 15 residues. This CDR3 reads CAWSVKGQGIQPQHF. As DNA, the CDR3 is TGTGCCTGGAGTGTGAAGGGACAGGGGATTCAGCCCCAGCATTTT. Filled out from reference TRBV30 and TRBJ1-5, the complete variable domain reads SQTIHQWPATLVQPVGSPLSLECTVEGTSNPNLYWYRQAAGRGLQLLFYSVGIGQISSEVPQNLSASRPQDRQFILSSKKLLLSDSGFYLCAWSVKGQGIQPQHFGDGTRLSIL.

The chain has TRBV7-4 and TRBJ1-5; D gene uncertain. Germline assignment: CDR1 SGHVT and CDR2 SQSDAQ. This CDR3 spans 17 amino acids. V lost 5 bases, J lost 3 bases, and 20 bases lay in between. CDR3 protein: CASSPKFPFGDNQPQHF. As DNA, the CDR3 is TGTGCCAGCAGCCCTAAGTTCCCGTTTGGGGACAATCAGCCCCAGCATTTT.

V gene TRBV7-2 combines with J gene TRBJ2-5; no clear D. Per germline, CDR1 SGHTA and CDR2 FQGNSA. The CDR3 covers 14 residues. Trimming left V 2 bases short and J 2 bases short, with 9 bases between. CDR3: CASSLTGRQETQYF. In DNA form, the CDR3 reads TGTGCCAGCAGCTTAACCGGACGGCAAGAGACCCAGTACTTC. The full variable domain, its missing parts supplied by reference TRBV7-2 and TRBJ2-5, is GAGVSQSPSNKVTEKGKDVELRCDPISGHTALYWYRQSLGQGLEFLIYFQGNSAPDKSGLPSDRFSAERTGGSVSTLTIQRTQQEDSAVYLCASSLTGRQETQYFGPGTRLLVL.